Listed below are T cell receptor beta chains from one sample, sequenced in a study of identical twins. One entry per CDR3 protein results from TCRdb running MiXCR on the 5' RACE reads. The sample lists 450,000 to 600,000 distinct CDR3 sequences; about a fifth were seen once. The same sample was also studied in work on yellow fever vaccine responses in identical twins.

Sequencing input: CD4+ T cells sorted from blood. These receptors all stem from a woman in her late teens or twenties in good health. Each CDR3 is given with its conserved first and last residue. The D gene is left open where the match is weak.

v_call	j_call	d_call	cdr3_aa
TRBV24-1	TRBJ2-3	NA	CATRDGTDTQYF
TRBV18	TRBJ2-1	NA	CASSPNSYNEQFF
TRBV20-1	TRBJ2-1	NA	CSARVPGVGNEQFF
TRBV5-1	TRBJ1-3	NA	CASSYYTGSGNTIYF
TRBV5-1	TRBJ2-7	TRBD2	CASSPRITAGGPYEQYF
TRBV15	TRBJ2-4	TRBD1	CATQTGGQNIQYF
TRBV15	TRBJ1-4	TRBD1	CATSDRTGAPEKLFF
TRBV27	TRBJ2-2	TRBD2	CASSPGLAIGELFF
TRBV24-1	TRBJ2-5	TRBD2	CATAGGGLAGRETQYF
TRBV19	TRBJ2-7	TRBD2	CASSGTTYEQYF
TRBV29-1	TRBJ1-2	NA	CSVEIGGGKNTF
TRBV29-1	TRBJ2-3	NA	CSVEGVRGSTDTQYF
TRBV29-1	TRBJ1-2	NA	CSVEGGSNYGYTF
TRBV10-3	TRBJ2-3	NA	CAIREAGDTQYF
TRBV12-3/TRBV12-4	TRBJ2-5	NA	CASSFSYTQYF
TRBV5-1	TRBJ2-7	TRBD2	CASSATLAGANREQYF
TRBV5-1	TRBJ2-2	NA	CASSLIRTANTGELFF
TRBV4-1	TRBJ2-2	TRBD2	CASSQRNRASGRRANTGELFF
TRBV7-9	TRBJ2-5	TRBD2	CASSLNVAGGQETQYF
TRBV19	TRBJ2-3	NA	CASSTSGAQDTQYF
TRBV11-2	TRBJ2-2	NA	CASSPSGAVYRELFF
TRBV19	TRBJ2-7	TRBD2	CASSSGTSLHEQYF
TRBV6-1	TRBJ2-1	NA	CASTPKPSSYNEQFF
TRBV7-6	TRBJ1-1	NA	CASSLAQGDKAFF
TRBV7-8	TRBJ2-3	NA	CASSLQGNTDTQYF
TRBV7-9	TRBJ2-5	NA	CASSSTGHQETQYF
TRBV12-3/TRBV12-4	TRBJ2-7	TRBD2	CASSPHAGGRNEQYF
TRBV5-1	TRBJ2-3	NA	CASSLGEADTQYF
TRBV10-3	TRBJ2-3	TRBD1	CAISAGQHRTDTQYF
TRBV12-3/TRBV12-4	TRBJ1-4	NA	CASSLQGIGEKLFF